This TCR beta chain was observed in a study of neurological immune-mediated disorders. This clonotype was counted at least ten times. MiXCR, applied by TCRdb to the 5' RACE reads, yields one record per CDR3 protein. Of about 30,000 distinct CDR3 sequences in the sample, under 6.5% were seen once. Per the germline V gene, CDR1 is SGHDT and CDR2 is YYEEEE. The V end was cut by 1 base, the J end by 4 bases, with 14 bases between. The CDR3 sequence is 15 residues long. The T cells used for sorted libraries numbered roughly 970,000, either CD4+ or CD8+. V gene TRBV5-6 combines with J gene TRBJ1-2; weak D call: TRBD1 (6 bases). This clonotype originated in a woman aged 50 to 60 in good health. The sequencing sample was made of CD4+ T cells from blood. CDR3 nucleotide sequence: TGTGCCAGCAGCTTGCAGGGGCCCGGCACCTATGGCTACACCTTC. This sequence encodes CASSLQGPGTYGYTF.